These T cell receptor beta chains were read from a single sample in a study of blood T cells in healthy people across ages. TCRdb reanalysed the 5' RACE reads using MiXCR and keeps one entry per CDR3 protein. The sample contains 790,000 or so distinct CDR3 sequences, around half of which appear only once. Sequencing was carried out using blood. Receptors originate from a man aged 80 or over in good health. CDR3s include the opening cysteine and the closing phenylalanine or tryptophan. The D gene is left open where the match is weak. Not every row has a clone size; where given, it reads once, few, many or a size class.

J	D	V	size	DNA	CDR3
TRBJ2-1	TRBD2	TRBV12-3/TRBV12-4	-	TGTGCCAGCAGTCCGGGAGGGCTAGCGGAATACAGCTCCTACAATGAGCAGTTCTTC	CASSPGGLAEYSSYNEQFF
TRBJ2-7	-	TRBV7-2	few	TGTGCCAGCAGCCCACAGGGTGTGGGCCTGTACGAGCAGTACTTC	CASSPQGVGLYEQYF
TRBJ2-2	-	TRBV24-1	-	TGTGCCACCAGTGACAACTCAGGGTCGAACACCGGGGAGCTGTTTTTT	CATSDNSGSNTGELFF
TRBJ2-3	-	TRBV20-1	few	TGCAGTGTTAGGGGGATTTCAGATACGCAGTATTTT	CSVRGISDTQYF
TRBJ1-4	-	TRBV7-2	-	TGTGCCAGCAGCTTAGCCGCTTCCCGGAACAATGAAAAACCGTTTTTT	CASSLAASRNNEKPFF
TRBJ2-1	-	TRBV29-1	once	TGCAGCGTTGACCCCACCCTTGGCGATGAGCAGTTCTTC	CSVDPTLGDEQFF
TRBJ1-4	-	TRBV28	-	TGTGCCAGCAGTTCTTTTGTCCGTGAAAAACTGTTTTTT	CASSSFVREKLFF
TRBJ2-7	TRBD2	TRBV27	-	TGTGCCAGCAGGCAAGCGGGAGGCACCTACGAGCAGTACTTC	CASRQAGGTYEQYF
TRBJ1-4	-	TRBV5-1	-	TGCGCCAGCAGCTTGGGGAAAACTAATGAAAGACTGTTTTTT	CASSLGKTNERLFF
TRBJ1-1	TRBD1	TRBV12-3/TRBV12-4	-	TGTGCCAGCACCCCTGCGGGGGGACAGGGAACTGAGGCTTTCTTT	CASTPAGGQGTEAFF
TRBJ2-7	TRBD1	TRBV25-1	-	TGTGCCAGCGGGGACAGAGCCTACGAGCAGTACTTC	CASGDRAYEQYF
TRBJ2-7	TRBD1	TRBV25-1	-	TGTGCCAGCGCCCGTTCAGGGGGTACCTACTACGAGCAGTACTTC	CASARSGGTYYEQYF
TRBJ2-6	-	TRBV6-1	-	TGTGCCAGCACCCCACTGGGTCTCACCTCTGGGGCCAACGTCCTGACTTTC	CASTPLGLTSGANVLTF
TRBJ2-7	-	TRBV10-3	-	TGTGCCATCACCACCCCAGAGGGCCAGAGCTACGAGCAGTACTTC	CAITTPEGQSYEQYF
TRBJ2-7	-	TRBV20-1	-	TGCAGTGCTAGAGAAAGAGGGGCTAGGGTTCGCGAGCAGTACTTC	CSARERGARVREQYF
TRBJ2-3	-	TRBV29-1	-	TGCAGCTCGAAGGTTGGGACCCGCACAGATACGCAGTATTTT	CSSKVGTRTDTQYF
TRBJ2-5	-	TRBV20-1	-	TGCAGTGCTAGACCCCCGGCAAGGAACCAAGAGACCCAGTACTTC	CSARPPARNQETQYF
TRBJ1-1	-	TRBV5-1	few	TGCGCCAGCCGTCGGGGCAGGTCAACCTCGTCGACGGACACTGAAGCTTTCTTT	CASRRGRSTSSTDTEAFF
TRBJ2-5	TRBD2	TRBV29-1	-	TGCAGCGTCACAATAACTAGCGGGATACAAGAGACCCAGTACTTC	CSVTITSGIQETQYF
TRBJ2-7	TRBD2	TRBV20-1	few	TGCAGTGCTAGAGATCTAGCGGGAGCGACCTACGAGCAGTACTTC	CSARDLAGATYEQYF
TRBJ1-4	-	TRBV5-1	few	TGCGCCACTAAAGAGGGGGACCATAATGAAAAACTGTTTTTT	CATKEGDHNEKLFF
TRBJ1-6	-	TRBV27	-	TGTGCCAGCAGTTTAACCTCCTGGGGATCACCCCTCCACTTT	CASSLTSWGSPLHF
TRBJ1-4	-	TRBV7-8	many	TGTGCCAGCAGGAATGGCCGGGACGCCCGACTGTTTTTT	CASRNGRDARLFF
TRBJ2-1	-	TRBV27	-	TGTGCCAGCAGTTTATCGGGGGATAGCTATGAGCAGTTCTTC	CASSLSGDSYEQFF
TRBJ2-5	-	TRBV12-3/TRBV12-4	few	TGTGCCAGCAGGGGGGGACGGATTTTTCAAGAGACCCAGTACTTC	CASRGGRIFQETQYF
TRBJ1-2	TRBD1	TRBV7-2	-	TGTGCCAGCAGCTTAGACAGGGGGTTAGATGGCTACACCTTC	CASSLDRGLDGYTF
TRBJ2-5	-	TRBV7-2	-	TGTGCCAGCAGTCCCTCCACGGGGGAGACCCAGTACTTC	CASSPSTGETQYF
TRBJ2-2	-	TRBV9	many	TGTGCCAGCAGCGTAGACGCCACCGGGGAGCTGTTTTTT	CASSVDATGELFF
TRBJ2-3	-	TRBV11-3	few	TGTGCCAGCAGCTCAACGGGTGGCGGGACTTACCCTAGCACAGATACGCAGTATTTT	CASSSTGGGTYPSTDTQYF
TRBJ2-1	-	TRBV7-8	many	TGTGCCAGCAGCCCTACTCGAATCTCCTACAATGAGCAGTTCTTC	CASSPTRISYNEQFF
TRBJ2-1	-	TRBV5-1	-	TGCGCCAGCAGCTTGGCGGGACGGAATTCCAATGAGCAGTTCTTC	CASSLAGRNSNEQFF
TRBJ2-1	TRBD1	TRBV6-2/TRBV6-3	many	TGTGCCAGCAGCCCAACCGGGACAGGCAACAATGAGCAGTTCTTC	CASSPTGTGNNEQFF
TRBJ1-2	-	TRBV20-1	-	TGCAGTGCTAGAGATAGGGCAGCGCTTCATGGCTACACCTTC	CSARDRAALHGYTF
TRBJ1-2	-	TRBV27	-	TGTGCCAGCAAGACCCGTCCGGGGGGGCCTTTGGGCTACACCTTC	CASKTRPGGPLGYTF
TRBJ2-3	-	TRBV3-1	-	TGTGCCAGCAGCCCGTTCGGGAGAACCGCGCGGTATTTT	CASSPFGRTARYF
TRBJ2-1	-	TRBV9	once	TGTGCCAGCGGATCGTTCGATGAGCAGTTCTTC	CASGSFDEQFF
TRBJ2-2	TRBD1	TRBV7-2	-	TGTGCCAGCAGCTTAATGGGGCAGGGGGACACCGGGGAGCTGTTTTTT	CASSLMGQGDTGELFF
TRBJ1-1	-	TRBV10-3	few	TGTGCCATCAGCGGGAATGAGGGTGGCCCTGAAGCTTTCTTT	CAISGNEGGPEAFF
TRBJ1-2	-	TRBV20-1	-	TGCAGTGTAAGGGGGGGGGCACCTGGCTATGGCTACACCTTC	CSVRGGAPGYGYTF
TRBJ2-7	-	TRBV27	once	TGTGCCAGCAGCTTCAATGCTGGGGTACACCCTCTATCCTACAATGAGCAGTACTTC	CASSFNAGVHPLSYNEQYF
TRBJ2-5	-	TRBV29-1	-	TGCAGCGTTGTAGTCGGGCCGTCAGAGACCCAGTACTTC	CSVVVGPSETQYF
TRBJ2-3	-	TRBV7-3	few	TGTGCCAGCAGCTTATCTCTGGATACGCAGTATTTT	CASSLSLDTQYF
TRBJ2-5	TRBD1	TRBV27	few	TGTGCCAGCAGTGGGGACAGGGAAGAGACCCAGTACTTC	CASSGDREETQYF
TRBJ1-6	TRBD1	TRBV6-2/TRBV6-3	-	TGTGCCAGCAGTTACTCGACAGGGTTGAATTCACCCCTCCACTTT	CASSYSTGLNSPLHF
TRBJ2-7	TRBD2	TRBV20-1	-	TGCAGTGCTAGGGGGGGACTAGCGGGAGGGACGGATGAGCAGTACTTC	CSARGGLAGGTDEQYF
TRBJ2-7	TRBD2	TRBV28	many	TGTGCCAGCAGTTTTCCCACCTGGACTAGCGGATCCTACGAGCAGTACTTC	CASSFPTWTSGSYEQYF
TRBJ2-1	-	TRBV10-3	-	TGTGCTAACCCTGACCCAGTGGGCTCCTACAGTGAGCAGTTCTTC	CANPDPVGSYSEQFF
TRBJ2-1	-	TRBV4-3	few	TGCGCCAGCAGCCAGCTCCCTGGCTACAATGAGCAGTTCTTC	CASSQLPGYNEQFF
TRBJ2-3	TRBD1	TRBV15	-	TGTGCCACCAGCAGATTCTCCGGCGGGACAGGGACAGATACGCAGTATTTT	CATSRFSGGTGTDTQYF
TRBJ2-7	TRBD1	TRBV27	-	TGTGCCAGCAGTACACGCACTTGGACAGGGAGCGAGCAGTACTTC	CASSTRTWTGSEQYF
TRBJ2-3	-	TRBV5-1	-	TGCGCCAGCAGCTTGGGCCCTTTTGCAGATACGCAGTATTTT	CASSLGPFADTQYF
TRBJ1-5	-	TRBV4-3	-	TGCGCCAGCAGCCAAGCTTACTATCCGGGTAGCAATCAGCCCCAGCATTTT	CASSQAYYPGSNQPQHF
TRBJ2-2	-	TRBV12-3/TRBV12-4	-	TGTGCCAGCAGATCCTTTAGGGACCCGAACACCGGGGAGCTGTTTTTT	CASRSFRDPNTGELFF